The T cell receptor beta chain described here comes from a study of control samples from healthy donors and cancer patients. Generated by immunoSEQ multiplex PCR, the TCRdb table keeps only in-frame clones and is missing some. The sample has fewer than 100,000 clones, roughly four fifths seen once. The clonotype originates from a woman aged 55-69 years in good health. Sequencing input: blood.

In nucleotides, the CDR3 is TGTGCCAGCACCAGGACAGCTAGCTCCTATAATTCACCCCTCCACTTT. Protein product: CASTRTASSYNSPLHF. This chain connects TRBV27 to TRBJ1-6; the D gene is possibly TRBD1 (6 bases). V was shortened by 7 bases and J by 0 bases, with 13 bases between the two germline ends. CDR1 MNHEY and CDR2 SMNVEV come from the germline V gene (reference sequence). The CDR3 extends over 16 amino acids.